This T cell receptor beta chain was recorded in a study of shared clonotypes between healthy human individuals (dated by TCRdb to 2019 to 2021). As for the study more broadly: A couple of women and a few men aged 18 to 49 years were included in the cohort. To increase sequencing depth and limit assay-specific biases, different laboratories used diverse techniques to prepare libraries and sequence TCR repertoires. For each donor, CD4 naive and CD4 memory were each run on three plates, CD8 naive on two plates, and CD8 memory on one plate. To estimate repertoire size and how much clonotype sharing occurs between individuals, the study deeply sequenced the blood TCR repertoires of several healthy adults. Leukapheresis yielded between about 0.8 and 9.5 billion PBMCs per donor. The investigation overall reported the following: Pairwise subsampling led to the expectation that sequencing depth would affect the degree of clonotype sharing among donors. Because the study included only a small number of donors, the genetic and exposure-history diversity represented was limited. Larger estimated clonotype richness was generally found for naive subsets than for memory subsets. Incomplete sequencing was indicated by rarefaction of sorted-subset datasets, despite the large sequencing depth. Sampling was restricted to blood, and TCR repertoires in tissue are likely to differ from TCR repertoires in blood. Across a handful of donors, around 5.4% of naive CD4, approximately 3.5% of naive CD8, 2.3% of memory CD4, and roughly 0.41% of memory CD8 clonotypes were shared. Compared with non-shared clonotypes, the clonotypes found in all four sorted-subset donors had higher generation probabilities.

The CDR3 starts with the cysteine, ends with the phenylalanine, and has 14 residues. Solely the CDR3 DNA is kept, with 42 bases framed from the first base. The CDR1 and CDR2 encoded by the germline V gene are SQVTM and ANQGSEA. After removal of 3 bases from V and 0 bases from J, the junction retains 3 bases not matched to a gene. As to this clone: The target of this receptor is not known. One base away there is no much larger clone; base qualities are not given.

CD8 naive samples consisted of CD45RO-negative cells that were positively selected for CCR7, yielding a CD45RA+CCR7+ population without TemRA cells. Donors were healthy HIV-negative adults with no recently reported acute infections or vaccinations. All donors were Caucasian adults living in Nashville, Tennessee, USA. After blood collection by leukapheresis, PBMCs were isolated using Ficoll-Histopaque density gradient centrifugation and then cryopreserved in the vapor phase of liquid nitrogen. Analytical flow cytometry was used to check the purity and quantity of every magnetically sorted T cell population. Genomic DNA was isolated from every sorted fraction and measured by UV absorbance on a Nanodrop 2000c. TCR CDR3 regions were amplified from genomic DNA by multiplex PCR using the deep immunoSEQ assay. Extracted genomic DNA from each cell subset was spread evenly across all wells of several immunoSEQ 96-well plates, with each plate serving as a replicate. For sorted subsets, about 210 ng of genomic DNA, equivalent to around 30,000 T cell genomes, went into each replicate PCR. Purified libraries were quantified with a Qubit 3.0 fluorometer, sized on a Bioanalyzer 2100, and re-quantified with the KAPA Library Quantification kit. Each immunoSEQ 96-well plate was sequenced on its own single-read 150-cycle Illumina NextSeq 550 flow cell. The original methods were these. The immunoSEQ output contained only junctional sequences without quality scores, so filtering could not match that applied to full-length reads. To assign V/J genes and CDR3, sequences were annotated using PyIR, a Python wrapper for IgBLAST v1.9, with IMGT germline references. Reads were filtered out if the reads had weak V/J assignments (E-value above 1e-6), no CDR3, stop codons, out-of-frame junctions, or ambiguous translated residues. V3J clonotypes were defined as sequences sharing the same inferred V gene, J gene, and CDR3 amino acid sequence. Percentage overlap between repertoires was computed as shared unique clonotypes divided by the size of the smaller repertoire. Repertoire richness was assessed with RTK rarefaction, the Chao1 estimator, and Recon v2.1 estimates of unobserved clonotypes. Generation probabilities were computed with OLGA for all TCRbeta clonotypes obtained by the gDNA method from four donors. The source is immuneACCESS, and TCRdb retained only in-frame sequences with V and J called. Part of the clones is not carried over; for the studies checked, unresolved V genes explain less than half of this, and the remainder is unexplained. D and trimming were read from the DNA, whereas the V and J calls and clone size are those reported in that table. Across this sample there are about 800,000 clones, with around 96% seen only once. Approximately 0.2% of the sample is in the top ten clones.

The rearrangement joined TRBV29-1 to TRBJ2-7; TRBD2 lines up with 9 middle nucleotides. The source of this sequence is a man aged 25-45 years in good health. Sequencing used naive CD8+ T cells sorted from blood. The cell subset or site label corresponds to: CD45RA+CCR7+. The CDR3 is CSVEGREGSYEQYF. The DNA is TGCAGCGTTGAGGGGCGGGAGGGCTCCTACGAGCAGTACTTC.